This T cell receptor (beta chain) was sequenced for a study of post-analysis software for immune sequencing data. Study as a whole: The study covered relapsing-remitting, secondary progressive and progressive-relapsing courses of multiple sclerosis.

Per germline, CDR1 LGHNT and CDR2 FRNRAP. Trimming removed 6 bases from V and 6 bases from J; junction bases left unmatched: 10. CDR3 length: 15 residues. The study, taken as a whole, reports: Included in a set of five TRBV segments more frequent in patients than controls were TRBV5-6, TRBV5-1 and TRBV20-1. The F measure placed samples prepared in the same batch into strongly shared clusters. Multiple sclerosis was associated with a significant reduction in normalized Chao1 diversity relative to controls.

A remark on this clonotype: The antigen is undetermined.

Unique-molecular-identifier-tagged TCR beta cDNA libraries were used. TCRdb fed the PCR reads into MiXCR, producing one record per CDR3 protein. The sample includes roughly 540,000 distinct CDR3 sequences, around a third of them seen just once. The sample consisted of blood. The sequence derives from a girl between 2 and 17 years old with multiple sclerosis. This chain connects TRBV12-5 to TRBJ2-3, with 9 positions matching TRBD1. As DNA, the CDR3 is TGTGCTAGTGGACCTACGACAGGGGGAAGGGATACGCAGTATTTT. Translated, it gives CASGPTTGGRDTQYF. The variable domain in full, with the rest retrieved from reference TRBV12-5 and TRBJ2-3, is DARVTQTPRHKVTEMGQEVTMRCQPILGHNTVFWYRQTMMQGLELLAYFRNRAPLDDSGMPKDRFSAEMPDATLATLKIQPSEPRDSAVYFCASGPTTGGRDTQYFGPGTRLTVL.